This T cell receptor (beta chain) originates from a study of blood T cell repertoires in COVID-19. Study as a whole: Italy, Spain and the United States were the sources of the convalescent and acute COVID-19 samples. T cells, B-cell-depleted T cells, or PBMCs supplied cDNA or gDNA.

Trimming removed 4 bases from V and 13 bases from J; junction bases left unmatched: 16. In germline, CDR1 is SGDLS, CDR2 YYNGEE. This CDR3 has 16 amino acids. Authors' analysis steps: By means of reference gene primer amplification, nucleated cell counts were estimated. Libraries were prepared by immunoSEQ multiplex PCR; TCRdb keeps only in-frame clonotypes and omits some of them. Clone size and V and J calls were adopted from that table, with D and trimming inferred from the DNA. The sample lists 35,000 to 45,000 clones; about 85% were seen once. The J gene is TRBJ2-1, the V gene TRBV9; 11 nucleotides match TRBD2. The specimen sequenced was peripheral blood. This TCR came from a woman older than 75 with acute or convalescent COVID-19. CDR3 region: CASSPRGTSGNGYQFF. CDR3 sequence (DNA): TGTGCCAGCAGCCCCCGAGGGACTAGCGGAAATGGGTACCAGTTCTTC.